The 6 T cell receptor beta chains given below trace back to one sample, sequenced in a study of blood T cell repertoires in COVID-19. Measured with immunoSEQ multiplex PCR; TCRdb has only the in-frame clones, and not every one. The data show about 200,000 clones, approximately 90% seen once. Specimen: PBMCs or T cells enriched from blood (not recorded which). Receptors originate from a woman in her twenties or thirties who had recovered from COVID-19.

The rearrangement links TRBV11-3 to TRBJ2-5; 12 bases fit TRBD2. V shed 5 bases, J shed 5 bases, and the junction held 9 bases outside the gene matches. CDR1 SGHNT and CDR2 YENEEA come from the germline V gene. The CDR3 has 16 residues. Written as DNA, the CDR3 is TGTGCCAGCAGCCCCAGACTAGCGGGAGTGGGGGAGACCCAGTACTTC. Protein sequence: CASSPRLAGVGETQYF.

The rearrangement joins TRBV11-2 to TRBJ2-4; 7 positions match TRBD1. This CDR3 is 15 amino acids long. Germline trimming cut 5 bases from V and 6 bases from J; bases unmatched to any gene: 10. CDR1 SGHAT and CDR2 FQNNGV come from the germline V gene. The chain's CDR3 is CASSPDRVKPNIQYF. In nucleotides, the CDR3 is TGTGCCAGCAGCCCTGACAGGGTCAAACCAAACATTCAGTACTTC.

The chain joins TRBV12-5 to TRBJ2-3, with 12 bases lining up with TRBD2. Trimming took 5 bases from V and 0 from J; bases not matched to a gene: 24. Germline lookup yields CDR1 LGHNT and CDR2 FRNRAP. This CDR3 comprises 23 residues. The CDR3 region is CASGAPNRGTSGRYFSSTDTQYF. The DNA for the CDR3 is TGTGCTAGTGGTGCACCAAATCGCGGGACTAGCGGGCGTTACTTTTCTAGCACAGATACGCAGTATTTT.

V gene TRBV5-6 combines with J gene TRBJ2-1; the D is unclear. The CDR3 is made up of 14 amino acids. V was pared by 4 bases and J by 3 bases, with 11 bases between. Germline V gene sequence: CDR1 SGHDT, CDR2 YYEEEE. The CDR3 coding sequence is TGTGCCAGCAGCCCCCTCGGAGACTACAATGAGCAGTTCTTC. This encodes CASSPLGDYNEQFF.

This clone came up once. This chain uses TRBV7-8 with TRBJ2-7; 8 bases fit TRBD1. The junction had 11 bases not matched to a gene; V was cut back by 4 bases and J by 6 bases. Germline CDR1 SGHVS, CDR2 FQNEAQ. The CDR3 has 15 amino acids. CDR3 sequence reads: CASSSFLETGVEQYF. CDR3 nucleotides: TGTGCCAGCAGCTCCTTCCTTGAGACAGGGGTCGAGCAGTACTTC.

This chain connects TRBV14 to TRBJ1-2; D remains unclear. CDR1 SGHDN and CDR2 FVKESK come from the germline V gene. This CDR3 has 15 amino acids. V lost 0 bases to trimming and J lost 2 bases, with 10 bases between them. Here the CDR3 reads CASSQDGRKNYGYTF. The CDR3 DNA reads TGTGCCAGCAGCCAAGACGGCAGGAAAAACTATGGCTACACCTTC.